The 8 T cell receptor beta chains below were found in one sample sequenced in a study of T cell responses to AZD1222 COVID-19 vaccine. Generated by immunoSEQ multiplex PCR, the TCRdb table keeps only in-frame clones and is missing some. This table has around 150,000 clones, approximately 94% appearing once. The starting material was peripheral blood, obtained on day 0 of AZD1222 vaccination. The receptors come from an adult in good health.

The chain joins TRBV30 to TRBJ1-3; D unresolved. Germline lookup yields CDR1 GTSNPN and CDR2 SVGIG (reference sequence). The CDR3 length is 14 residues. Trimming cost V 5 bases and J 0 bases, with 11 bases left between them. Here the CDR3 reads CAWAEVGSGNTIYF. The CDR3 region has the DNA TGTGCCTGGGCAGAGGTCGGCTCTGGAAACACCATATATTTT.

This chain joins TRBV28 and TRBJ2-7; either TRBD1 or TRBD2 may supply D (5 bases each). The CDR3 has 13 amino acids. Deletions cut 8 bases from V and 4 bases from J, with 15 bases between. Germline CDR1 is MDHEN and CDR2 is SYDVKM. In DNA form, the CDR3 reads TGTGCCAGCCGCCCCCCGGGACGTTACGAGCAGTACTTC. This gives the protein CASRPPGRYEQYF.

The V gene is TRBV7-8, the J gene TRBJ1-3; D is uncertain. Per germline, CDR1 SGHVS and CDR2 FQNEAQ. The length of the CDR3 is 17 residues. V shed 3 bases and J shed 0 bases, with 15 bases lying between them. CDR3: CASSLDRRWSSGNTIYF. CDR3 DNA: TGTGCCAGCAGCTTGGATCGAAGGTGGAGCTCTGGAAACACCATATATTTT.

The rearrangement joins TRBV5-1 to TRBJ1-5; 7 bases fit TRBD1. The CDR3 contains 15 residues. J was trimmed by 2 bases and V by 2 bases; bases with no gene match: 4. Per germline, CDR1 SGHRS and CDR2 YFSETQ. DNA for the CDR3: TGCGCCAGCAGCTTTTCAGGACAGGGCAATCAGCCCCAGCATTTT. Its translation: CASSFSGQGNQPQHF.

DNA for the CDR3: TGTGCCAGCAGCTTAGCGCCGGGGACCCAGTACTTC. Encoded protein: CASSLAPGTQYF. This chain connects TRBV13 to TRBJ2-5, with no clear D. The CDR3 covers 12 residues. Deletions cut 1 base from V and 7 bases from J, with 7 bases between. Germline loops: CDR1 PRHDT, CDR2 FYEKMQ (reference sequence).

The V gene is TRBV29-1, the J gene TRBJ1-1, with a tentative D call TRBD1 (5 bases). Germline CDR1 and CDR2: SQVTM and ANQGSEA. This CDR3 has 11 residues. V shed 1 base and J shed 8 bases, with 8 bases lying between them. CDR3: CSVEGGREAFF. In DNA form, the CDR3 reads TGCAGCGTTGAAGGGGGCAGGGAAGCTTTCTTT.

J is TRBJ1-5 and V is TRBV28, with D possibly matching TRBD1 (5 bases). Germline V CDR1 and CDR2: MDHEN, SYDVKM. Trimming shortened V by 6 bases and J by 0 bases, and 12 bases separated the two germline ends. There are 15 residues in the CDR3. CDR3 in amino acids: CASSSTQVSNQPQHF. CDR3 sequence (DNA): TGTGCCAGCAGCTCAACACAGGTTAGCAATCAGCCCCAGCATTTT.

The chain carries TRBV29-1 and TRBJ1-2, with TRBD1 identical over 7 bases. CDR1 is SQVTM and CDR2 is ANQGSEA in the germline V gene. V dropped 3 bases and J dropped 5; count of bases not matched to a gene: 12. The CDR3 is 15 residues long. CDR3 residues: CSVDHRGQSTYGYTF. CDR3 bases: TGCAGCGTTGATCATCGGGGACAGAGCACGTATGGCTACACCTTC.